The clone carrying this T cell receptor (beta chain) was counted ten times or more. Germline CDR1 reads ENHRY; CDR2 reads SYGVKD. This CDR3 contains 16 residues. V was pared by 3 bases and J by 0 bases, with 15 bases between. This sample is part of a study of T cells of healthy individuals. MiXCR, run by TCRdb on the 5' RACE reads, gives a single entry per CDR3 protein. Among some 82,000 distinct CDR3 sequences listed, more than 4.5% were seen once. The receptor's source is a female donor in good health. The chain uses TRBV10-3 and TRBJ2-7, with a tentative D call TRBD2 (5 bases). CDR3: CAISDQRIISSYEQYF. In nucleotides, the CDR3 is TGTGCCATCAGTGACCAGCGGATAATAAGCTCCTACGAGCAGTACTTC.